Below are 14 T cell receptor beta chains sequenced from a single sample in a study of long-term antiretroviral therapy in people with HIV. Samples were assayed with immunoSEQ v3.0 at survey level. Clones were sequenced by immunoSEQ multiplex PCR, and TCRdb holds only the in-frame ones, with some missing. This sample has 23,000 or so clones; around 77% occur once, and the top ten carry approximately 10%. The material sequenced was unsorted PBMCs, taken 2.1 years after starting antiretroviral therapy. Every receptor here comes from a man aged 25-40 years with HIV.

The CDR3 is CASSAGTDGNTIYF. CDR3 nucleotide sequence: TGTGCCAGCAGTGCCGGGACCGACGGAAACACCATATATTTT. The chain recombines TRBV27 with TRBJ1-3; D is possibly TRBD1 (5 bases). This CDR3 is built from 14 residues. V lost 5 bases, J lost 4 bases, and 12 bases lay in between. Per germline, CDR1 MNHEY and CDR2 SMNVEV (reference sequence).

This clone was detected once. The chain couples TRBV5-1 to TRBJ2-3; TRBD1 aligns across 10 bases. The trim removed 7 bases at V and 1 base at J, leaving 6 bases unmatched. Germline CDR1 and CDR2: SGHRS and YFSETQ. This CDR3 comprises 15 residues. DNA of the CDR3: TGCGCCAGCGCATCCGGGACAGGGGGCACAGATACGCAGTATTTT. This sequence encodes CASASGTGGTDTQYF.

The chain joins TRBV2 to TRBJ1-1; D is perhaps TRBD1 (5 bases). The CDR3 is 14 residues long. Germline loops: CDR1 SNHLY, CDR2 FYNNEI. Trimming left V 7 bases short and J 1 base short, with 13 bases between. CDR3 amino acids: CASNRDGPNTEAFF. The CDR3, as DNA: TGTGCCAGCAATAGGGACGGGCCGAACACTGAAGCTTTCTTT.

The genes are TRBV28 and TRBJ2-5, with 7 nucleotides matching TRBD2. Per germline, CDR1 MDHEN and CDR2 SYDVKM. The CDR3 spans 15 residues. Losses at the gene ends were 7 bases for V and 5 bases for J; bases not matched to a gene: 13. Written as DNA, the CDR3 is TGTGCCAGCAAACTGCGACTAGCTACCGGGGAGACCCAGTACTTC. Translating gives CASKLRLATGETQYF. Using reference TRBV28 and TRBJ2-5 for the parts outside the CDR3, the full variable domain is DVKVTQSSRYLVKRTGEKVFLECVQDMDHENMFWYRQDPGLGLRLIYFSYDVKMKEKGDIPEGYSVSREKKERFSLILESASTNQTSMYLCASKLRLATGETQYFGPGTRLLVL.

The chain combines TRBV27 with TRBJ1-3; tentative D call: TRBD1 (6 bases). V was cut by 2 bases and J by 2 bases, with 10 bases left in between. Germline assignment: CDR1 MNHEY and CDR2 SMNVEV (reference sequence). This CDR3 is built from 15 residues. The CDR3 DNA follows: TGTGCCAGCAGTTTAAACGCAGGGGCTGGAAACACCATATATTTT. It encodes CASSLNAGAGNTIYF.

The V gene is TRBV28, the J gene TRBJ2-3, with unresolved D. The CDR3 length is 13 residues. Trimming pared 1 base from V and 6 bases from J, leaving 8 bases between. Looked up from germline, CDR1 is MDHEN and CDR2 is SYDVKM. DNA of the CDR3: TGTGCCAGCAGTTTATTAGCCGGGGATACGCAGTATTTT. Translating gives CASSLLAGDTQYF.

The chain couples TRBV7-2 to TRBJ2-5, with 7 nucleotides matching TRBD2. The CDR3 has 14 residues. In germline, CDR1 is SGHTA, CDR2 FQGNSA. The ends lost 5 bases at V and 2 bases at J; junction bases unmatched: 5. The CDR3 region has the DNA TGTGCCAGCAGCCATTGGGGGGGGCAAGAGACCCAGTACTTC. It yields the protein CASSHWGGQETQYF.

V and J are TRBV18 and TRBJ2-7, with 9 bases fitting TRBD1. This CDR3 has 15 amino acids. Germline loops: CDR1 KGHSH, CDR2 LQKENI. V trimming: 6 bases; J trimming: 2 bases; junction bases outside the gene matches: 8. This CDR3 reads CASSFTGTGTYEQYF. The CDR3 nucleotides read TGTGCCAGCTCCTTTACCGGGACAGGGACCTACGAGCAGTACTTC.

V and J are TRBV4-2 and TRBJ2-2; D is ambiguous. Per germline, CDR1 LGHNA and CDR2 YNFKEQ. The CDR3 runs 15 residues. V gave up 1 base and J gave up 1 base, with 7 bases separating them. The CDR3 sequence: CASSQADRNTGELFF. As DNA, the CDR3 is TGTGCCAGCAGCCAAGCGGACCGGAACACCGGGGAGCTGTTTTTT.

This chain links TRBV5-5 with TRBJ2-5; TRBD2 might be the D (6 bases). This CDR3 has 14 residues. Germline CDR1 and CDR2: SGHKS and YYEKEE (reference sequence). V was pared by 1 base and J by 4 bases, with 11 bases between. DNA for the CDR3: TGTGCCAGCAGCTTGAATCTAGCGATAGAGACCCAGTACTTC. It translates to CASSLNLAIETQYF. The entire variable domain, with the rest obtained from reference TRBV5-5 and TRBJ2-5, is as follows: DAGVTQSPTHLIKTRGQQVTLRCSPISGHKSVSWYQQVLGQGPQFIFQYYEKEERGRGNFPDRFSARQFPNYSSELNVNALLLGDSALYLCASSLNLAIETQYFGPGTRLLVL.

The chain couples TRBV4-1 to TRBJ1-6; 7 bases align to TRBD1. Per the germline V gene, CDR1 is MGHRA and CDR2 is YSYEKL. This CDR3 comprises 16 residues. Trimming took 0 bases from V and 6 from J; bases not matched to a gene: 5. Here the CDR3 reads CASSQEADRANSPLHF. CDR3 nucleotides: TGCGCCAGCAGCCAAGAAGCAGACAGGGCTAATTCACCCCTCCACTTT.

This chain joins TRBV19 and TRBJ1-2; D is undetermined. This CDR3 spans 17 amino acids. V was pared by 5 bases and J by 1 base, with 20 bases between. CDR1 is LNHDA and CDR2 is SQIVND in the germline V gene (reference sequence). CDR3 sequence reads: CASSAEQVAGFNYGYTF. As DNA, the CDR3 is TGTGCCAGTAGTGCTGAGCAGGTAGCCGGGTTTAACTATGGCTACACCTTC. Together with reference TRBV19 and TRBJ1-2, the CDR3 gives the full variable domain: DGGITQSPKYLFRKEGQNVTLSCEQNLNHDAMYWYRQDPGQGLRLIYYSQIVNDFQKGDIAEGYSVSREKKESFPLTVTSAQKNPTAFYLCASSAEQVAGFNYGYTFGSGTRLTVV.

V gene TRBV27 combines with J gene TRBJ1-5; 11 bases match TRBD1. Germline V gene lookup returns CDR1 MNHEY and CDR2 SMNVEV (reference sequence). This CDR3 has 17 residues. V was pared by 5 bases and J by 3 bases, with 9 bases of the junction left unmatched. The CDR3: CASSPGTGGFLNQPQHF. CDR3 DNA sequence: TGTGCCAGCAGTCCCGGGACAGGGGGATTTCTCAATCAGCCCCAGCATTTT.

The rearrangement joins TRBV9 to TRBJ2-5; maybe TRBD2 (7 bases). Germline assignment: CDR1 SGDLS and CDR2 YYNGEE. Trimming took off 3 bases at V and 1 base at J, with 16 bases between the two ends. The CDR3 sequence is 16 residues long. This chain's CDR3 is CASSGGLADTQETQYF. DNA of the CDR3: TGTGCCAGCAGCGGGGGGCTAGCGGACACCCAAGAGACCCAGTACTTC.